What follows is one T cell receptor (beta chain) and its context. Its antigen is not identified. TCRdb independently ran MiXCR on the 5' RACE reads; one entry per CDR3 protein. The sample holds under 150,000 distinct CDR3 sequences, approximately 9.9% seen once. The V gene end was trimmed by 1 base and the J gene end by 3 bases; junction bases not matched to a gene: 3. Per the germline V gene, CDR1 is SGHTA and CDR2 is FQGNSA. The CDR3 contains 14 residues. This record belongs to a study of CD8 T cells in ankylosing spondylitis. Study-level findings and limits: From matched ankylosing spondylitis synovial fluid, disease-linked clones were reportedly recovered at significantly enriched levels. Made up of fewer than 10 highly homologous variants, a TCR beta motif appeared characteristic of ankylosing spondylitis blood.

The sequence was obtained from a male donor with ankylosing spondylitis or in good health (not recorded which). Sequenced sample: blood, either unsorted or a sorted T cell fraction (not recorded which). The chain couples TRBV7-2 to TRBJ2-7; 7 bases are shared with TRBD2. CDR3 residues: CASSLGGRDYEQYF. The CDR3 region has the DNA TGTGCCAGCAGCTTAGGTGGGAGGGACTACGAGCAGTACTTC. Full variable domain (rest looked up from reference TRBV7-2 and TRBJ2-7): GAGVSQSPSNKVTEKGKDVELRCDPISGHTALYWYRQSLGQGLEFLIYFQGNSAPDKSGLPSDRFSAERTGGSVSTLTIQRTQQEDSAVYLCASSLGGRDYEQYFGPGTRLTVT.